These 12 T cell receptor beta chains originate from one sample sequenced in a study of tumor and adjacent non-tumor tissue in lung cancer. The template was RNA from unsorted bulk tissue. TCRbeta libraries were built with three rounds of nested PCR, modified from ARM-PCR. One entry per CDR3 protein, called by TCRdb with MiXCR from the multiplex PCR reads. This table holds around 200,000 distinct CDR3 sequences, 71% found once. The specimen was lung tumor tissue. The source is a man in his sixties with non-small cell lung cancer.

As regards this clonotype: Mismatch with germline at one junction end may stem from a read error. J is TRBJ1-1 and V is TRBV5-1; 8 bases agree with TRBD1. The CDR3 is 16 residues long. The germline gives CDR1 SGHRS, CDR2 YFSETQ. In DNA, the CDR3 is TGCGCCAGCGGCTTGGCAGGGACAGGCAGAAACACTGAAGCTATTTTT. Its translation: CASGLAGTGRNTEAIF.

Turning to this clonotype: Germline is not matched at one junction end, which may reflect a read error. This chain connects TRBV20-1 to TRBJ2-5; no clear D. This CDR3 has 12 amino acids. Germline assignment: CDR1 DFQATT and CDR2 SNEGSKA (reference sequence). The CDR3 DNA sequence: TGCAGTGCTAGAAGCCCAGCAGAGACCCATTACTTC. It yields the protein CSARSPAETHYF.

As for this clonotype: A read error may be the cause here, since a much bigger clone is one base away. The chain is built from TRBV20-1 and TRBJ2-1; 7 bases match TRBD1. There are 15 residues in the CDR3. Per the germline V gene, CDR1 is DFQATT and CDR2 is SNEGSKA (reference sequence). V was pared by 6 bases and J by 3 bases, with 11 bases of the junction left unmatched. CDR3 sequence reads: CSAKSGQVYYNEQFF. In DNA form, the CDR3 reads TGCAGTGCAAAATCCGGACAGGTGTACTACAATGAGCAGTTCTTC.

The sample holds many counts of this clonotype. This chain connects TRBV11-2 to TRBJ2-7; 12 bases match TRBD2. V shed 5 bases, J shed 7 bases, and the junction held 9 bases outside the gene matches. Looked up from germline, CDR1 is SGHAT and CDR2 is FQNNGV. This CDR3 has 15 amino acids. The CDR3 region has the DNA TGTGCCAGCAGCACTTCTAGCGGGGGGGCTCGGGAGCAGTACTTC. This translates into CASSTSSGGAREQYF.

Turning to this clonotype: The junction does not match germline at one end; this may be a read error. The chain recombines TRBV6-1 with TRBJ1-5, with 7 positions matching TRBD1. The CDR3 length is 16 residues. The germline CDR1 and CDR2 sequences are MNHNS and SASEGT. CDR3: CTSSAKPGGSYQPQHF. The CDR3 region has the DNA TGTACCAGCAGTGCGAAGCCAGGGGGATCCTATCAGCCTCAGCATTTT.

Ten or more counts support this clonotype. The chain links TRBV4-3 to TRBJ2-2, with TRBD2 matching over 8 bases. With 3 bases clipped from V and 6 bases from J, the junction kept 9 bases outside the gene matches. The germline gives CDR1 LGHNA, CDR2 YSLEER. The CDR3 extends over 16 amino acids. This chain's CDR3 is CASSHSAGEMAGELFF. As DNA, the CDR3 is TGCGCCAGCAGCCATTCAGCGGGAGAAATGGCCGGGGAGCTGTTTTTT.

The rearrangement uses TRBV6-2 or TRBV6-3 and TRBJ1-5, with a possible D match to TRBD1 (6 bases). Germline-derived CDR1 and CDR2 are MNHEY and SVGEGT. This CDR3 is 18 amino acids long. CDR3 in amino acids: CVGSYSGPDSLGNQPQHF. The CDR3 DNA follows: TGTGTCGGCAGTTACTCAGGGCCGGACAGTCTAGGCAATCAGCCCCAGCATTTT.

The rearrangement links TRBV6-4 to TRBJ2-3; 10 nucleotides agree with TRBD2. CDR1 MRHNA and CDR2 SNTAGT come from the germline V gene. Trimming cost V 2 bases and J 4 bases; bases outside gene matches: 3. This CDR3 has 15 residues. CDR3 protein: CASSDLAGASDTQYF. The CDR3, as DNA: TGTGCCAGCAGTGACCTAGCGGGGGCTTCAGATACGCAGTATTTT.

Concerning this clonotype itself: This CDR3 fails to terminate in the conserved phenylalanine or tryptophan, so it likely reflects a read error. This chain links TRBV5-5 with TRBJ2-7, with D perhaps matching TRBD2 (5 bases). Germline loops: CDR1 SGHKS, CDR2 YYEKEE (reference sequence). The length of the CDR3 is 15 residues. CDR3: CTSGTHRRSSYEQYI. The CDR3 nucleotides read TGTACCAGCGGAACTCATCGCAGGAGCTCCTACGAGCAGTACATC.

On this clonotype itself: Given the absence of the conserved phenylalanine or tryptophan at the CDR3 end, a read error is likely. The gene calls are TRBV6-1 and TRBJ1-5, with 8 bases identical to TRBD1. The germline gives CDR1 MNHNS, CDR2 SASEGT. The length of the CDR3 is 15 residues. With 8 bases clipped from V and 6 bases from J, the junction kept 12 bases outside the gene matches. The CDR3 here is CASCSDRVGSQPQHL. The CDR3 DNA sequence: TGTGCCAGCTGTTCGGACAGGGTAGGGAGTCAGCCCCAGCATCTT.

The chain links TRBV11-1 to TRBJ2-1; 9 nucleotides match TRBD2. Germline V lookup: CDR1 SGHAT, CDR2 FQDESV (reference sequence). The CDR3 length is 16 residues. The V segment lost 4 bases and the J segment 9 bases; nucleotides outside the gene matches: 13. The CDR3 loop is CASSSRTSENEGEQFF. Written as DNA, the CDR3 is TGTGCCAGCAGCTCACGGACTAGCGAGAATGAGGGTGAGCAGTTCTTC.

Worth noting for this clonotype: A read error may be the cause here, since a much bigger clone is one base away. This chain links TRBV20-1 with TRBJ1-1; D not resolved. This CDR3 is 12 amino acids long. Germline assignment: CDR1 DFQATT and CDR2 SNEGSKA (reference sequence). CDR3 amino acids: CSATPGHTEAYF. In DNA form, the CDR3 reads TGCAGTGCTACTCCTGGGCACACTGAAGCTTACTTT.